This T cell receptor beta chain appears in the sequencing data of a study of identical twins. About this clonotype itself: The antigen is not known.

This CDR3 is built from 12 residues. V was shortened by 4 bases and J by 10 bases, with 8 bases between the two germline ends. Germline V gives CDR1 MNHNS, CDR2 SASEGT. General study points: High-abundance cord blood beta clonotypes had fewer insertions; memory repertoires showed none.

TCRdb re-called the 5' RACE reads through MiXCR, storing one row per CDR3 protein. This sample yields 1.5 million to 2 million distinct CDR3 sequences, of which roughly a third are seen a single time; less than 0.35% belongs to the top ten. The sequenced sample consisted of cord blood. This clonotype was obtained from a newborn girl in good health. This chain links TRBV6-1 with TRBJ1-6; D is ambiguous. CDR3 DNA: TGTGCCAGCAGTGCCCGACGGTCACCCCTCCACTTT. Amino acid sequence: CASSARRSPLHF.